The 15 T cell receptor beta chains presented below share a single source sample, sequenced in a study of OX40 agonist ivuxolimab in advanced cancers. Generated by immunoSEQ multiplex PCR, the TCRdb table keeps only in-frame clones and is missing some. Of tens of thousands of clones in the sample, about 88% are singletons; the top ten hold around 0.29%. The sequencing here drew on CD4+ or CD8+ T cells sorted from blood, taken in a trial of the OX40 agonist ivuxolimab. These receptors originate from an adult with an advanced solid tumor such as melanoma, head and neck, liver or kidney cancer.

V and J are TRBV6-5 and TRBJ2-7; no clear D. Deletions cut 6 bases from V and 0 bases from J, with 9 bases between. The CDR3 contains 13 residues. The germline V gene encodes CDR1 MNHEY and CDR2 SVGAGI. The CDR3 bases are TGTGCCAGCAGCCGCGGAGTCTCCTACGAGCAGTACTTC. This sequence encodes CASSRGVSYEQYF.

The J gene is TRBJ2-5, the V gene TRBV6-5; no clear D. Trimming pared 3 bases from V and 1 base from J, leaving 9 bases between. Per the germline V gene, CDR1 is MNHEY and CDR2 is SVGAGI. The CDR3 consists of 14 residues. CDR3 amino acids: CASSYGQVQETQYF. CDR3 bases: TGTGCCAGCAGTTATGGGCAGGTCCAAGAGACCCAGTACTTC.

This chain connects TRBV7-9 to TRBJ2-1; TRBD2 aligns across 11 bases. V gave up 4 bases and J gave up 6 bases; unmatched junction bases: 5. Per germline, CDR1 SEHNR and CDR2 FQNEAQ (reference sequence). The CDR3 contains 15 residues. CDR3 residues: CASSSRLAGLNEQFF. CDR3 nucleotide sequence: TGTGCCAGCAGCTCCCGACTAGCGGGACTCAATGAGCAGTTCTTC.

The chain has TRBV29-1 and TRBJ1-2; 8 nucleotides agree with TRBD1. V lost 4 bases, J lost 6 bases, and 4 bases stayed unmatched. CDR1 is SQVTM, CDR2 ANQGSEA, per germline. The CDR3 runs 12 residues. CDR3 loop: CSVAGQGDGYTF. The CDR3 nucleotides are TGCAGCGTTGCCGGACAGGGAGATGGCTACACCTTC.

This clone was seen once. V gene TRBV18 combines with J gene TRBJ1-1; D not certain. Trimming removed 3 bases from V and 7 bases from J, with 12 bases in between. The CDR3 has 13 amino acids. Germline V gene data show CDR1 as KGHSH and CDR2 as LQKENI. For the CDR3, the DNA is TGTGCCAGCTCACCCTTGGGAGGCGTTGAAGCTTTCTTT. Residues: CASSPLGGVEAFF.

The chain is built from TRBV18 and TRBJ1-2; TRBD1 aligns across 10 bases. Trimming took 3 bases from V and 2 from J; bases not matched to a gene: 0. Looked up from germline, CDR1 is KGHSH and CDR2 is LQKENI. This CDR3 has 14 residues. The CDR3, as DNA: TGTGCCAGCTCACCGGGACAGGGGAACTATGGCTACACCTTC. Translating it yields CASSPGQGNYGYTF.

The chain couples TRBV18 to TRBJ2-5; D is ambiguous. CDR3 size: 13 residues. CDR1 is KGHSH, CDR2 LQKENI, per germline. The germline V and J ends were trimmed by 1 base and 1 base, with 4 bases remaining between them. The CDR3 sequence: CASSPHPQETQYF. The CDR3, as DNA: TGTGCCAGCTCACCACATCCCCAAGAGACCCAGTACTTC.

As to this clone: The same CDR3 can be traced to other DNA sequences in this sample. The chain combines TRBV10-3 with TRBJ1-2, with D unclear. CDR1 is ENHRY and CDR2 is SYGVKD in the germline V gene. The CDR3 loop spans 11 amino acids. V lost 3 bases and J 8 bases, leaving 7 bases between the germline ends. This CDR3 is CAISESSGYTF. In DNA, the CDR3 is TGTGCCATCAGTGAATCGAGCGGCTACACCTTC.

This clone was recorded once. The chain uses TRBV19 and TRBJ2-3, with no clear D. CDR3 length equals 15 residues. CDR1 and CDR2 from the germline V gene are LNHDA and SQIVND (reference sequence). Trimming cost V 3 bases and J 0 bases, with 10 bases left between them. CDR3 sequence: CASSMVSSSTDTQYF. CDR3 bases: TGTGCCAGTAGTATGGTGTCATCTAGCACAGATACGCAGTATTTT. Drawing the rest from reference TRBV19 and TRBJ2-3, the complete variable domain is DGGITQSPKYLFRKEGQNVTLSCEQNLNHDAMYWYRQDPGQGLRLIYYSQIVNDFQKGDIAEGYSVSREKKESFPLTVTSAQKNPTAFYLCASSMVSSSTDTQYFGPGTRLTVL.

The gene calls are TRBV20-1 and TRBJ2-5, with 7 bases aligning to TRBD2. Germline V gene sequence: CDR1 DFQATT, CDR2 SNEGSKA (reference sequence). After removal of 6 bases from V and 6 bases from J, the junction contained 4 bases not matched to a gene. The CDR3 spans 11 residues. The CDR3 protein is CSAEAGQTQYF. The CDR3 region has the DNA TGCAGTGCAGAAGCGGGGCAGACCCAGTACTTC.

This clone is a singleton in its sample. This rearrangement joins TRBV18 to TRBJ1-2; maybe TRBD1 (5 bases). The germline gives CDR1 KGHSH, CDR2 LQKENI. This CDR3 is 14 amino acids long. V was cut by 3 bases and J by 4 bases, with 12 bases left in between. CDR3 protein: CASSPGQGGYGYTF. The CDR3 DNA is TGTGCCAGCTCACCGGGTCAGGGAGGCTATGGCTACACCTTC. The entire variable domain, with the rest obtained from reference TRBV18 and TRBJ1-2, is as follows: NAGVMQNPRHLVRRRGQEARLRCSPMKGHSHVYWYRQLPEEGLKFMVYLQKENIIDESGMPKERFSAEFPKEGPSILRIQQVVRGDSAAYFCASSPGQGGYGYTFGSGTRLTVV.

The chain combines TRBV7-7 with TRBJ2-3; D is uncertain. This CDR3 is built from 16 residues. V dropped 1 base and J dropped 0 bases, with 11 bases sitting between them. The germline gives CDR1 SSHAT, CDR2 FNYEAQ (reference sequence). CDR3 amino acids: CASSLGGSTSTDTQYF. Written as DNA, the CDR3 is TGTGCCAGCAGCTTAGGTGGCAGTACAAGCACAGATACGCAGTATTTT.

This chain links TRBV7-9 with TRBJ2-1; D ambiguous. Looked up from germline, CDR1 is SEHNR and CDR2 is FQNEAQ (reference sequence). V was trimmed by 1 base and J by 4 bases, leaving 17 bases between them. The CDR3 has 17 residues. The CDR3: CASSLEVGQRTYNEQFF. In nucleotides, the CDR3 is TGTGCCAGCAGCTTAGAAGTTGGCCAGAGAACTTACAATGAGCAGTTCTTC.

This chain connects TRBV5-4 to TRBJ1-2; 7 bases map to TRBD1. Germline V gives CDR1 SGHNT, CDR2 YYREEE (reference sequence). This CDR3 is 15 amino acids long. V lost 1 base, J lost 6 bases, and 9 bases stayed unmatched. The CDR3 region is CASSLSETGKDGYTF. CDR3 DNA: TGTGCCAGCAGCTTGAGTGAGACAGGGAAAGATGGCTACACCTTC.

The chain joins TRBV27 to TRBJ2-7; tentatively, D is TRBD1 (7 bases). Germline CDR1 reads MNHEY; CDR2 reads SMNVEV (reference sequence). V was shortened by 6 bases and J by 7 bases, with 16 bases between the two germline ends. This CDR3 contains 13 residues. CDR3 nucleotides: TGTGCCAGCAGGGGGCCAGGGGGGCGGGAGCAGTACTTC. The encoded protein is CASRGPGGREQYF.